This T cell receptor beta chain is from a study of CD8 T cells in ankylosing spondylitis. Findings of the study overall: Certain motif variants had earlier appeared in reactive arthritis synovial fluid and blood. Clones linked to the disease showed a CD8+ phenotype. They occurred at relatively low frequencies in peripheral blood.

Using quantitative 5'-RACE with molecular barcodes, the authors made TCR beta libraries. TCRdb analysed the 5' RACE reads with MiXCR anew, one entry per CDR3 protein. The sample contains about 35,000 distinct CDR3 sequences, 10% of which appear only once. This clonotype came up many times. The antigen remains unidentified. The CDR3 is 14 residues long. The V gene lost 8 bases and the J gene lost 1 base, with 14 bases spanning the gap. Germline V gene lookup returns CDR1 SGHTA and CDR2 FQGNSA. This chain joins TRBV7-2 and TRBJ2-5; D is possibly TRBD1 (7 bases). The specimen was blood, either unsorted or a sorted T cell fraction (not recorded which). The receptor was isolated from a male donor with ankylosing spondylitis or in good health (not recorded which). This CDR3 is CASRGTDSQETQYF. The CDR3 DNA sequence: TGTGCCAGCCGGGGGACAGACTCCCAAGAGACCCAGTACTTC.